The 23 T cell receptor beta chains listed next were all sequenced from one sample in a study of shared clonotypes between healthy human individuals. Method: immunoSEQ multiplex PCR; TCRdb's copy keeps in-frame clones and lacks some. This table holds about 1.5 million clones, 95% to 99% found once. The specimen was naive CD4+ T cells sorted from blood. Subset in this sample: CD45RA+ positively selected. The origin of the receptors is a man aged 25-40 years in good health.

The CDR3 nucleotides are TGTGCCAGTCGGGGGGCCTCCACCACAGATACGCAGTATTTT. It yields the protein CASRGASTTDTQYF. The chain has TRBV11-3 and TRBJ2-3; possibly TRBD2 for D (7 bases). The V end lost 9 bases, the J end lost 2 bases, and 15 bases lay between the germline ends. The CDR3 loop spans 14 amino acids. The germline CDR1 and CDR2 sequences are SGHNT and YENEEA.

This chain connects TRBV6-6 to TRBJ2-3; 8 nucleotides align to TRBD1. The trim removed 2 bases at V and 3 bases at J, leaving 7 bases unmatched. This CDR3 has 16 amino acids. The germline gives CDR1 MNHNY, CDR2 SVGAGI (reference sequence). CDR3 sequence (DNA): TGTGCCAGCAGTTACCCAGACAGGGGCAGTACAGATACGCAGTATTTT. Translating gives CASSYPDRGSTDTQYF.

The chain is built from TRBV20-1 and TRBJ2-7; possibly TRBD1 or TRBD2 for D (5 bases each). The V and J ends lost 6 bases and 7 bases respectively, with 10 bases between them. From germline, CDR1 is DFQATT and CDR2 SNEGSKA (reference sequence). The CDR3 consists of 10 residues. This CDR3 is CSARDVEQYF. CDR3 DNA sequence: TGCAGTGCCAGGGACGTAGAGCAGTACTTC.

The table lists this clone with a few counts. The CDR3 spells CASSFAVNKNTEAFF. The DNA for the CDR3 is TGTGCCAGCAGCTTTGCGGTAAACAAGAACACTGAAGCTTTCTTT. The chain employs TRBV7-9 and TRBJ1-1, with unresolved D. The ends were cut back, 3 bases at V and 1 base at J, with 12 bases in the middle. The CDR3 has 15 residues. Germline loops: CDR1 SEHNR, CDR2 FQNEAQ (reference sequence).

The CDR3 coding sequence is TGTGCCATCAGCGGGGCCTCCTACGAGCAGTACTTC. It encodes CAISGASYEQYF. The chain couples TRBV10-3 to TRBJ2-7, with D possibly being TRBD1 or TRBD2 (5 bases each). The CDR3 extends over 12 amino acids. With 6 bases removed from V and 0 bases from J, the gap between germline ends came to 6 bases. From germline, CDR1 is ENHRY and CDR2 SYGVKD.

The V and J genes are TRBV5-1 and TRBJ2-3; 7 bases match TRBD2. CDR1 is SGHRS, CDR2 YFSETQ, per germline. CDR3 length: 18 amino acids. V was clipped by 5 bases and J by 2 bases; unmatched bases: 17. CDR3 sequence: CASRGGMFRAYNTDTQYF. In DNA form, the CDR3 reads TGCGCCAGCAGGGGAGGGATGTTCAGGGCCTACAACACAGATACGCAGTATTTT.

The chain links TRBV6-5 to TRBJ2-7; no firm D call. V was pared by 6 bases and J by 7 bases, with 19 bases between. Germline CDR1 is MNHEY and CDR2 is SVGAGI. CDR3 length equals 14 residues. CDR3 bases: TGTGCCAGCAGCCAAACAGTAGCCATGTGGGAGCAGTACTTC. Translating it yields CASSQTVAMWEQYF.

CDR3 DNA: TGTGCCAGCAGCTTACCTGATCGCGGCTACACCTTC. It specifies CASSLPDRGYTF. The V gene is TRBV7-9, the J gene TRBJ1-2; D call uncertain. This CDR3 spans 12 amino acids. Germline V gene lookup returns CDR1 SEHNR and CDR2 FQNEAQ (reference sequence). Between the trimmed V and J ends, which lost 2 bases and 8 bases, there was a span of 9 bases.

The V and J genes are TRBV12-5 and TRBJ2-3, with 9 bases identical to TRBD1. The CDR3 runs to 15 residues. V lost 6 bases to trimming and J lost 3 bases; unmatched junction nucleotides: 7. Germline values: CDR1 LGHNT, CDR2 FRNRAP. As DNA, the CDR3 is TGTGCTAGTGGCTACCACAGGGGGCCTACAGATACGCAGTATTTT. Protein sequence: CASGYHRGPTDTQYF.

To note about this clone: Other DNA variants within this sample encode the same CDR3. V gene TRBV5-5 combines with J gene TRBJ2-1; 11 bases map to TRBD2. Germline assignment: CDR1 SGHKS and CDR2 YYEKEE (reference sequence). V was pared by 0 bases and J by 10 bases, with 6 bases of the junction left unmatched. This CDR3 contains 15 residues. The CDR3 nucleotides are TGTGCCAGCAGCTTGGTACTAGCGGGAGTTCGGGAGCAGTTCTTC. It encodes CASSLVLAGVREQFF. Full variable domain (outside the CDR3, taken from reference TRBV5-5 and TRBJ2-1): DAGVTQSPTHLIKTRGQQVTLRCSPISGHKSVSWYQQVLGQGPQFIFQYYEKEERGRGNFPDRFSARQFPNYSSELNVNALLLGDSALYLCASSLVLAGVREQFFGPGTRLTVL.

The chain uses TRBV28 and TRBJ1-5, with 8 positions matching TRBD1. Germline CDR1 is MDHEN and CDR2 is SYDVKM. The J segment lost 2 bases and the V segment lost 7 bases, leaving 7 bases of the junction unmatched. The CDR3 spans 15 residues. CDR3 in amino acids: CASKWTGSGNQPQHF. The CDR3, as DNA: TGTGCCAGCAAGTGGACAGGGTCCGGCAATCAGCCCCAGCATTTT. The full variable domain, rest sourced from reference TRBV28 and TRBJ1-5, is DVKVTQSSRYLVKRTGEKVFLECVQDMDHENMFWYRQDPGLGLRLIYFSYDVKMKEKGDIPEGYSVSREKKERFSLILESASTNQTSMYLCASKWTGSGNQPQHFGDGTRLSIL.

This clone was seen a single time. This chain joins TRBV5-1 and TRBJ2-7, with D possibly being TRBD1 (6 bases). The V end lost 0 bases, the J end lost 5 bases, and 15 bases lay between the germline ends. The CDR3 totals 15 residues. Per the germline V gene, CDR1 is SGHRS and CDR2 is YFSETQ. The CDR3 region is CASSLVVGTKHEQYF. Here the CDR3 DNA reads TGCGCCAGCAGCTTGGTGGTCGGGACAAAGCACGAGCAGTACTTC.

This clone was seen a single time. The gene calls are TRBV6-6 and TRBJ2-2; possibly TRBD2 for D (5 bases). The CDR3 contains 16 residues. Germline CDR1 reads MNHNY; CDR2 reads SVGAGI (reference sequence). V lost 6 bases, J lost 7 bases, and 21 bases lay in between. The CDR3 reads CASSRLAPQGNGELFF. The CDR3 bases are TGTGCCAGCAGCCGCCTAGCCCCCCAAGGTAACGGGGAGCTGTTTTTT.

J is TRBJ1-1 and V is TRBV11-2; possibly TRBD1 for D (5 bases). Germline CDR1 and CDR2: SGHAT and FQNNGV. This CDR3 contains 15 residues. V was shortened by 3 bases and J by 1 base, with 12 bases between the two germline ends. CDR3 residues: CASSFPSGGNTEAFF. DNA for the CDR3: TGTGCCAGCAGCTTCCCCTCTGGGGGGAACACTGAAGCTTTCTTT.

The V gene is TRBV27, the J gene TRBJ1-5, with D maybe TRBD1 (5 bases). Germline assignment: CDR1 MNHEY and CDR2 SMNVEV (reference sequence). The CDR3 extends over 15 amino acids. V lost 3 bases to trimming and J lost 1 base, with 10 bases between them. This CDR3 is CASSFQGGSNQPQHF. The DNA of the CDR3 is TGTGCCAGCAGTTTCCAGGGAGGGAGCAATCAGCCCCAGCATTTT.

J is TRBJ2-7 and V is TRBV6-1, with 9 bases fitting TRBD1. The V gene end was trimmed by 7 bases and the J gene end by 4 bases; junction bases not matched to a gene: 8. The CDR3 runs to 14 residues. CDR1 is MNHNS and CDR2 is SASEGT in the germline V gene. The CDR3 sequence: CASNLGQGRYEQYF. The CDR3 DNA reads as TGTGCCAGCAATCTTGGACAGGGGCGGTACGAGCAGTACTTC.

The rearrangement uses TRBV7-3 and TRBJ2-3; 11 bases align to TRBD1. The CDR3 sequence is 16 residues long. V shed 4 bases and J 6 bases; nucleotides not matched to a gene: 9. Germline assignment: CDR1 SGHTA and CDR2 FQGTGA. Written as DNA, the CDR3 is TGTGCCAGCAGCTCCATACCGGGACAGGGGGTGGATACGCAGTATTTT. This sequence encodes CASSSIPGQGVDTQYF.

This chain uses TRBV30 with TRBJ2-1; TRBD2 agrees at 11 bases. Germline values: CDR1 GTSNPN, CDR2 SVGIG (reference sequence). The CDR3 is 16 residues long. With V trimmed by 4 bases and J by 4 bases, 9 bases remained unmatched. As DNA, the CDR3 is TGTGCCTGGATTGGTAGCGGGAGGGTGGGATACAATGAGCAGTTCTTC. As protein: CAWIGSGRVGYNEQFF.

The J gene is TRBJ2-1, the V gene TRBV4-3, with 9 bases aligning to TRBD2. The germline V gene has CDR1 LGHNA and CDR2 YSLEER. V shed 3 bases, J shed 5 bases, and the junction held 14 bases outside the gene matches. The CDR3 has 18 residues. In DNA form, the CDR3 reads TGCGCCAGCAGCCAGGGCGTAATGGCGGGAGGGCCCAACAATGAGCAGTTCTTC. Encoded protein: CASSQGVMAGGPNNEQFF.

The chain carries TRBV11-2 and TRBJ2-5; 9 bases are shared with TRBD2. V gave up 3 bases and J gave up 5 bases; unmatched junction bases: 7. Germline V CDR1 and CDR2: SGHAT, FQNNGV. This CDR3 spans 15 amino acids. CDR3 nucleotides: TGTGCCAGCAGCTTCGGTCCCGCGGGAGGGGAGACCCAGTACTTC. Its protein is CASSFGPAGGETQYF.

The chain joins TRBV7-8 to TRBJ2-7; TRBD1 agrees at 9 bases. V lost 0 bases, J lost 3 bases, and 18 bases stayed unmatched. CDR3 size: 20 residues. The germline V gene encodes CDR1 SGHVS and CDR2 FQNEAQ. The CDR3 reads CASSLAPLWKQGAIRYEQYF. Written as DNA, the CDR3 is TGTGCCAGCAGCTTAGCCCCTCTGTGGAAACAGGGGGCGATCCGCTACGAGCAGTACTTC.

The chain uses TRBV28 and TRBJ2-7; TRBD2 aligns across 8 bases. V gave up 8 bases and J gave up 5 bases; unmatched junction bases: 14. The CDR3 runs 15 residues. Germline-derived CDR1 and CDR2 are MDHEN and SYDVKM. The CDR3 sequence: CASRRSSGSSNEQYF. The CDR3 nucleotides are TGTGCCAGCCGACGATCTAGCGGGTCCAGCAACGAGCAGTACTTC.

V gene TRBV19 combines with J gene TRBJ2-3; 9 bases map to TRBD1. J lost 6 bases, V lost 5 bases, and 9 bases had no gene match. This CDR3 is 15 amino acids long. Germline V gene data show CDR1 as LNHDA and CDR2 as SQIVND (reference sequence). CDR3 sequence reads: CASSASDRGGDTQYF. CDR3 nucleotides: TGTGCCAGTAGTGCCTCGGACAGGGGAGGCGATACGCAGTATTTT.